These 4 T cell receptor beta chains were all obtained from the same sample, sequenced in a study of blood T cell repertoires in COVID-19. Using immunoSEQ multiplex PCR, the repertoire was profiled, and TCRdb retains in-frame clones only, with some absent. The table includes about 74,000 clones, under 95% detected once. Sequenced material: peripheral blood. All receptors derive from a human donor in a cohort sampled during active COVID-19.

This sequence joins TRBV18 and TRBJ1-3; D possibly corresponds to TRBD1 (6 bases). Per germline, CDR1 KGHSH and CDR2 LQKENI. The germline V and J ends were trimmed by 1 base and 0 bases, with 16 bases remaining between them. This CDR3 contains 18 residues. The CDR3 nucleotides read TGTGCCAGCTCACCACAGCAGGGGCCGGCTAGCTCTGGAAACACCATATATTTT. Amino acid sequence: CASSPQQGPASSGNTIYF.

The J gene is TRBJ2-7, the V gene TRBV28; D is possibly TRBD1 (6 bases). The CDR3 has 14 amino acids. Trimming shortened V by 6 bases and J by 0 bases, and 12 bases separated the two germline ends. Germline CDR1 reads MDHEN; CDR2 reads SYDVKM. CDR3 sequence reads: CASRGARPSYEQYF. The CDR3 region has the DNA TGTGCCAGCAGGGGGGCGAGGCCCTCCTACGAGCAGTACTTC.

This chain links TRBV6-1 with TRBJ2-7, with 8 bases that match TRBD2. Per germline, CDR1 MNHNS and CDR2 SASEGT. Trimming removed 3 bases from V and 2 bases from J; junction bases left unmatched: 6. This CDR3 spans 15 amino acids. CDR3 loop: CASSESSGRTYEQYF. In DNA, the CDR3 is TGTGCCAGCAGTGAGTCGAGCGGGAGAACCTACGAGCAGTACTTC.

This chain connects TRBV5-4 to TRBJ2-7; 7 bases are a match to TRBD1. The CDR3 length is 14 residues. Germline values: CDR1 SGHNT, CDR2 YYREEE (reference sequence). V shed 9 bases and J 3 bases; nucleotides not matched to a gene: 12. CDR3 in amino acids: CAITRQGPGYEQYF. CDR3 sequence (DNA): TGTGCCATAACGCGACAGGGCCCAGGCTACGAGCAGTACTTC.